This passage covers 14 T cell receptor beta chains from one sample sequenced in a study of cytomegalovirus exposure and HLA in healthy donors. Use of 60 Vbeta and 13 Jbeta primers characterized the PCR. Assay: immunoSEQ multiplex PCR; the TCRdb copy retains only in-frame clones and omits some. This sample has around 150,000 clones; 81% occur once, and the top ten carry 13%. Sequenced material: PBMCs. The source is a woman aged 50 to 65 in good health and CMV-seronegative.

The chain employs TRBV6-4 and TRBJ1-1; TRBD1 agrees at 8 bases. This CDR3 has 19 residues. Trimming removed 0 bases from V and 0 bases from J; junction bases left unmatched: 12. Germline V gene sequence: CDR1 MRHNA, CDR2 SNTAGT. CDR3 DNA sequence: TGTGCCAGCAGTGACTCAATCGGTTACAGGGGGACGATGAACACTGAAGCTTTCTTT. Amino acid sequence: CASSDSIGYRGTMNTEAFF.

The chain uses TRBV10-1 and TRBJ2-7; possibly TRBD2 for D (5 bases). CDR3 length equals 13 residues. Germline lookup yields CDR1 WNHNN and CDR2 SYGVQD (reference sequence). V lost 2 bases, J lost 2 bases, and 7 bases lay in between. The CDR3 region is CASSEGSAYEQYF. The CDR3 bases are TGCGCCAGCAGTGAGGGGAGTGCCTACGAGCAGTACTTC.

The V gene is TRBV5-1, the J gene TRBJ2-7; TRBD1 aligns across 7 bases. With V trimmed by 3 bases and J by 6 bases, 6 bases remained unmatched. The germline V gene has CDR1 SGHRS and CDR2 YFSETQ. This CDR3 has 13 amino acids. For the CDR3, the DNA is TGCGCCAGCAGCTCACAAACAGGGGTCGAGCAGTACTTC. It is translated as CASSSQTGVEQYF.

On this clone itself: Other DNA sequences in the sample encode the same CDR3. This chain uses TRBV28 with TRBJ1-2; 7 bases map to TRBD1. Germline loops: CDR1 MDHEN, CDR2 SYDVKM. J was trimmed by 8 bases and V by 2 bases; bases with no gene match: 2. This CDR3 comprises 12 residues. The CDR3, as DNA: TGTGCCAGCAGTTTACAGGGGGGAGGCTACACCTTC. Protein product: CASSLQGGGYTF.

The gene calls are TRBV4-1 and TRBJ1-3; 7 bases are shared with TRBD1. Germline loops: CDR1 MGHRA, CDR2 YSYEKL. The CDR3 has 15 amino acids. With V trimmed by 4 bases and J by 6 bases, 9 bases remained unmatched. CDR3 nucleotide sequence: TGCGCCAGCAGCCCACCGGGACAGACTCTAAACACCATATATTTT. It yields the protein CASSPPGQTLNTIYF.

The genes are TRBV2 and TRBJ2-5, with TRBD2 matching over 8 bases. Trimming took 0 bases from V and 5 from J; bases not matched to a gene: 5. Germline V gives CDR1 SNHLY, CDR2 FYNNEI. The CDR3 runs 15 residues. The CDR3 reads CASSEAAGVGETQYF. The CDR3 coding sequence is TGTGCCAGCAGTGAAGCAGCGGGAGTCGGGGAGACCCAGTACTTC.

The gene calls are TRBV7-8 and TRBJ2-6; unclear D gene. This CDR3 has 14 residues. Trimming took 3 bases from V and 2 from J, leaving 5 bases between them. Germline lookup yields CDR1 SGHVS and CDR2 FQNEAQ. CDR3 sequence: CASSFEAGANVLTF. For the CDR3, the DNA is TGTGCCAGCAGCTTCGAGGCTGGGGCCAACGTCCTGACTTTC.

The CDR3 spells CASSLEVGPSGSGLYF. The CDR3, as DNA: TGTGCCAGCAGCTTAGAGGTTGGGCCTAGCGGGAGTGGGCTGTACTTC. The V call is TRBV7-7, the J call TRBJ2-7; 10 nucleotides align to TRBD2. Germline assignment: CDR1 SSHAT and CDR2 FNYEAQ (reference sequence). V shed 1 base, J shed 12 bases, and the junction held 15 bases outside the gene matches. The CDR3 extends over 16 amino acids.

This clone was detected only a few times. V and J are TRBV5-5 and TRBJ1-1; D may be TRBD1 (5 bases). Trimming removed 2 bases from V and 6 bases from J, with 8 bases in between. Germline CDR1 is SGHKS and CDR2 is YYEKEE (reference sequence). The CDR3 covers 12 residues. CDR3 sequence reads: CASSFQGAEAFF. CDR3 DNA sequence: TGTGCCAGCAGCTTTCAGGGCGCTGAAGCTTTCTTT.

This clone was recorded only once. J is TRBJ1-1 and V is TRBV12-5, with D possibly being TRBD1 (5 bases). Trimming removed 1 base at V and 14 bases at J, with 14 bases between. The germline CDR1 and CDR2 sequences are LGHNT and FRNRAP. The CDR3 totals 12 residues. The CDR3 spells CASGLDGGSQFF. For the CDR3, the DNA is TGTGCTAGTGGTTTGGACGGGGGAAGTCAGTTCTTT.

The chain uses TRBV7-2 and TRBJ2-7, with 8 bases matching TRBD2. J gave up 3 bases and V 5 bases, and 6 bases lay outside the gene matches. The CDR3 is made up of 14 amino acids. Germline assignment: CDR1 SGHTA and CDR2 FQGNSA. CDR3 sequence (DNA): TGTGCCAGCAGCCGGTCGGGAGGGAACTACGAGCAGTACTTC. Its protein product is CASSRSGGNYEQYF.

This chain links TRBV4-3 with TRBJ2-2; D possibly corresponds to TRBD1 (5 bases). Trimming pared 1 base from V and 6 bases from J, leaving 9 bases between. Germline-derived CDR1 and CDR2 are LGHNA and YSLEER. This CDR3 contains 14 residues. The CDR3 is CASSQAPRAGELFF. In DNA, the CDR3 is TGCGCCAGCAGCCAAGCCCCCAGGGCCGGGGAGCTGTTTTTT.

The V gene is TRBV19, the J gene TRBJ2-1; TRBD2 agrees at 8 bases. The V segment lost 3 bases and the J segment 8 bases; nucleotides outside the gene matches: 9. The CDR3 runs to 15 residues. Germline CDR1 reads LNHDA; CDR2 reads SQIVND (reference sequence). The CDR3 spells CASSISPNGRDEQFF. The CDR3, as DNA: TGTGCCAGTAGTATTAGCCCCAACGGGAGGGATGAGCAGTTCTTC.

Here the CDR3 reads CASSVAGQGNYGYTF. CDR3 coding DNA: TGTGCCAGCAGCGTAGCGGGACAGGGGAACTATGGCTACACCTTC. The chain carries TRBV9 and TRBJ1-2; the match to TRBD1 covers 10 bases. This CDR3 region has 15 residues. V lost 0 bases, J lost 2 bases, and 1 base stayed unmatched. Germline values: CDR1 SGDLS, CDR2 YYNGEE. Full variable domain (rest looked up from reference TRBV9 and TRBJ1-2): DSGVTQTPKHLITATGQRVTLRCSPRSGDLSVYWYQQSLDQGLQFLIQYYNGEERAKGNILERFSAQQFPDLHSELNLSSLELGDSALYFCASSVAGQGNYGYTFGSGTRLTVV.